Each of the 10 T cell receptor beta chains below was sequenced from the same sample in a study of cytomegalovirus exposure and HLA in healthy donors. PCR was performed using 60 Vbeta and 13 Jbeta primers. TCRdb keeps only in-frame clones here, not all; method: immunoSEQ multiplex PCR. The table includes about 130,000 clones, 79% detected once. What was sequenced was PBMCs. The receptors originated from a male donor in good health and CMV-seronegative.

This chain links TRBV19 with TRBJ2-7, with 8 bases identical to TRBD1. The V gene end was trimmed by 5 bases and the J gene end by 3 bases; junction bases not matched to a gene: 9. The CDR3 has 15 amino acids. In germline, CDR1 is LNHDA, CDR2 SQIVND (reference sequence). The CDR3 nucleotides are TGTGCCAGTAGTGGAGGGGACAGGCCCCTCTACGAGCAGTACTTC. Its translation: CASSGGDRPLYEQYF. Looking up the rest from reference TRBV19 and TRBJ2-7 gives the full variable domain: DGGITQSPKYLFRKEGQNVTLSCEQNLNHDAMYWYRQDPGQGLRLIYYSQIVNDFQKGDIAEGYSVSREKKESFPLTVTSAQKNPTAFYLCASSGGDRPLYEQYFGPGTRLTVT.

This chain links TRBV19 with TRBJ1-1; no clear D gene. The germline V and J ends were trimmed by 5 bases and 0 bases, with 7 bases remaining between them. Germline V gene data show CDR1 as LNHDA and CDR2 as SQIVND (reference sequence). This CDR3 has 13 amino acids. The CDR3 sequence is CASSGQLNTEAFF. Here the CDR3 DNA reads TGTGCCAGTAGTGGGCAGTTGAACACTGAAGCTTTCTTT.

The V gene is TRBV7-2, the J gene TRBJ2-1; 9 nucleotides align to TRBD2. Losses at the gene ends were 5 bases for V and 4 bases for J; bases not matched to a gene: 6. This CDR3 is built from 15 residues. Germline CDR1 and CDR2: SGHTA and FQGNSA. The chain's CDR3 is CASSPRSGGYNEQFF. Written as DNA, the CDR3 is TGTGCCAGCAGCCCAAGGAGCGGGGGGTACAATGAGCAGTTCTTC.

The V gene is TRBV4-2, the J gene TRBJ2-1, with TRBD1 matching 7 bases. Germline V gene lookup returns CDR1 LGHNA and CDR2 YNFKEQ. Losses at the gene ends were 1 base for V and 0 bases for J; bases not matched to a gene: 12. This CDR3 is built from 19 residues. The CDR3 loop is CASSQGKGGGLSSYNEQFF. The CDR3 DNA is TGTGCCAGCAGCCAAGGTAAAGGGGGCGGGCTTTCCTCCTACAATGAGCAGTTCTTC.

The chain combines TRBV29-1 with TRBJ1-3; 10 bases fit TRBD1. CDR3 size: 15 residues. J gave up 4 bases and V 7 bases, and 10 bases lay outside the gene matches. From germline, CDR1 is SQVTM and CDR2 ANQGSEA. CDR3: CSADPDRGHGNTIYF. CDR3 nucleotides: TGCAGCGCCGACCCAGACAGGGGGCACGGAAACACCATATATTTT.

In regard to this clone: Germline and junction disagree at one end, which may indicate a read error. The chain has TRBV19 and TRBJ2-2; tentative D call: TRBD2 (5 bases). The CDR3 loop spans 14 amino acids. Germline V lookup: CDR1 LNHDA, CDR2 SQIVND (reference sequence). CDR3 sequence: CASSIPTRTGELSF. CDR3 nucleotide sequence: TGTGCCAGTAGTATCCCGACTCGCACCGGGGAGCTGTCTTTT.

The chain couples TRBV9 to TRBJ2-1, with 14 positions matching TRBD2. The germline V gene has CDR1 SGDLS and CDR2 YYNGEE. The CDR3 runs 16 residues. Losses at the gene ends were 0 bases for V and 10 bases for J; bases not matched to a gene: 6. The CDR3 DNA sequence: TGTGCCAGCAGCGTAGCTACGACTAGCGGGGGGGGAGAGCAGTTCTTC. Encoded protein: CASSVATTSGGGEQFF.

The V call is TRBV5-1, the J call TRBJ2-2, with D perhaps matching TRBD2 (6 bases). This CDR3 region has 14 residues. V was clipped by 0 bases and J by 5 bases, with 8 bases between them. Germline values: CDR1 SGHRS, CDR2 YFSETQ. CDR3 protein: CASSLGGRTGELFF. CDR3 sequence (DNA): TGCGCCAGCAGCTTGGGTGGGAGGACCGGGGAGCTGTTTTTT.

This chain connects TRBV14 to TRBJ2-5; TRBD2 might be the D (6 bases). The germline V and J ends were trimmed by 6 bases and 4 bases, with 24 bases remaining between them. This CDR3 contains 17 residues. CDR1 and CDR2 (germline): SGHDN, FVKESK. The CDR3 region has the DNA TGTGCCAGCAGACAAAATCCCGCCGATGGGCGGGGAGAGACCCAGTACTTC. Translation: CASRQNPADGRGETQYF. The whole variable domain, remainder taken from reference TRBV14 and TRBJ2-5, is EAGVTQFPSHSVIEKGQTVTLRCDPISGHDNLYWYRRVMGKEIKFLLHFVKESKQDESGMPNNRFLAERTGGTYSTLKVQPAELEDSGVYFCASRQNPADGRGETQYFGPGTRLLVL.

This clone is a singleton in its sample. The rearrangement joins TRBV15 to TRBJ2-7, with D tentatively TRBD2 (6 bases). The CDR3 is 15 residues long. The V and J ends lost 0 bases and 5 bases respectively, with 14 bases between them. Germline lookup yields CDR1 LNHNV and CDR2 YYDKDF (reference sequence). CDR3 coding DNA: TGTGCCACCAGCAGAGACGGCGGGATTGTCAACGAGCAGTACTTC. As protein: CATSRDGGIVNEQYF.